Presented here are 28 T cell receptor beta chains from one specimen sequenced in a study of T cell responses to AZD1222 COVID-19 vaccine. The assay was immunoSEQ multiplex PCR, and TCRdb's table has in-frame clones only and misses some. The sample has around 140,000 clones, 93% seen once. Sequences were derived from peripheral blood, sampled on day 0 of AZD1222 vaccination. All receptors derive from an adult in good health.

The genes are TRBV6-5 and TRBJ1-3; tentative D call: TRBD1 (5 bases). The germline V gene encodes CDR1 MNHEY and CDR2 SVGAGI. V was pared by 6 bases and J by 4 bases, with 13 bases between. The CDR3 is 14 amino acids. The CDR3 here is CASSRAQGGNTIYF. CDR3 DNA: TGTGCCAGCAGCCGGGCCCAGGGAGGAAACACCATATATTTT.

J is TRBJ1-3 and V is TRBV5-1; weak D call: TRBD1 (5 bases). The germline V gene has CDR1 SGHRS and CDR2 YFSETQ. V dropped 7 bases and J dropped 0 bases, with 17 bases sitting between them. CDR3 length equals 16 residues. The CDR3 nucleotides read TGCGCCAGCTCCAGGGTGCCTTTTACCTCTGGAAACACCATATATTTT. Protein sequence: CASSRVPFTSGNTIYF.

The chain joins TRBV2 to TRBJ2-3; TRBD1 matches at 11 bases. V dropped 6 bases and J dropped 7; count of bases not matched to a gene: 6. CDR3 length: 14 amino acids. Germline V CDR1 and CDR2: SNHLY, FYNNEI. CDR3 DNA sequence: TGTGCCAGCAGGGACAGGGGGCCCACGAATACGCAGTATTTT. As protein: CASRDRGPTNTQYF.

The chain links TRBV29-1 to TRBJ2-3; TRBD2 aligns across 9 bases. CDR3 length: 15 residues. Trimming cost V 0 bases and J 1 base; bases outside gene matches: 2. CDR1 SQVTM and CDR2 ANQGSEA come from the germline V gene. CDR3 region: CSVEEAGGRTDTQYF. The CDR3, as DNA: TGCAGCGTTGAAGAGGCGGGAGGGCGCACAGATACGCAGTATTTT.

V is TRBV6-5 and J is TRBJ1-2; D call uncertain. Looked up from germline, CDR1 is MNHEY and CDR2 is SVGAGI. Trimming took 5 bases from V and 7 from J, leaving 14 bases between them. The CDR3 consists of 13 residues. The CDR3 nucleotides read TGTGCCAGCAGTCAGACGGGTGGAAGTGGCTACACCTTC. The encoded protein is CASSQTGGSGYTF.

V gene TRBV12-2 combines with J gene TRBJ2-2; no check of the table's D call, TRBD1, against the DNA was made. TRBV12-2 counts as a pseudogene. This CDR3 spans 12 amino acids. The CDR3 region is CASRLVFRELFF. As DNA, the CDR3 is TGTGCAAGTCGCTTAGTTTTCAGGGAGCTGTTTTTT.

In DNA, the CDR3 is TGTGCCAGCAGCTTGAGACAGGGGAGCAGCTCCTATAATTCACCCCTCCACTTT. It specifies CASSLRQGSSSYNSPLHF. The chain has TRBV7-2 and TRBJ1-6; TRBD1 agrees at 8 bases. The CDR3 sequence is 18 residues long. Germline-derived CDR1 and CDR2 are SGHTA and FQGNSA. Trimming took 3 bases from V and 0 from J; bases not matched to a gene: 7.

The chain uses TRBV9 and TRBJ2-3; a possible D gene is TRBD2 (5 bases). Trimming shortened V by 4 bases and J by 2 bases, and 14 bases separated the two germline ends. In germline, CDR1 is SGDLS, CDR2 YYNGEE. CDR3 length: 15 amino acids. For the CDR3, the DNA is TGTGCCAGCAGCTCTCTGGGAGAAAACACAGATACGCAGTATTTT. Its protein product is CASSSLGENTDTQYF.

The CDR3 DNA reads TGTGCCAGCAGCTTGGGACGGAGAAACACCATATATTTT. The encoded protein is CASSLGRRNTIYF. This chain links TRBV5-6 with TRBJ1-3; the D is unclear. The germline V and J ends were trimmed by 0 bases and 5 bases, with 6 bases remaining between them. The germline CDR1 and CDR2 sequences are SGHDT and YYEEEE. This CDR3 contains 13 residues.

This sequence joins TRBV27 and TRBJ1-5; TRBD1 matches 9 bases. V shed 5 bases and J 2 bases; nucleotides not matched to a gene: 4. Germline assignment: CDR1 MNHEY and CDR2 SMNVEV (reference sequence). The CDR3 has 15 amino acids. CDR3 loop: CASSPGQGGNQPQHF. DNA of the CDR3: TGTGCCAGCAGTCCGGGACAGGGAGGCAATCAGCCCCAGCATTTT.

This clone is a singleton in its sample. The CDR3 DNA sequence: TGTGCCAGCAGTTTTATTACAGGGGTCACTGAAGCTTTCTTT. This encodes CASSFITGVTEAFF. This chain connects TRBV27 to TRBJ1-1, with 7 bases aligning to TRBD1. Trimming removed 3 bases from V and 4 bases from J; junction bases left unmatched: 5. The CDR3 runs to 14 residues. Germline values: CDR1 MNHEY, CDR2 SMNVEV (reference sequence).

The gene calls are TRBV6-5 and TRBJ1-1; TRBD1 might be the D (6 bases). Germline CDR1 MNHEY, CDR2 SVGAGI. Trimming stripped 6 bases from V and 0 bases from J, with 14 bases between. The CDR3 has 15 amino acids. The chain's CDR3 is CASRFRGEMNTEAFF. The CDR3 DNA follows: TGTGCCAGCAGATTCAGGGGAGAAATGAACACTGAAGCTTTCTTT.

The rearrangement uses TRBV6-4 and TRBJ2-3; no definite D call. This CDR3 comprises 13 residues. CDR1 and CDR2 from the germline V gene are MRHNA and SNTAGT. V lost 3 bases and J 2 bases, leaving 6 bases between the germline ends. In DNA form, the CDR3 reads TGTGCCAGCAGTGATAGTCCCACAGATACGCAGTATTTT. It yields the protein CASSDSPTDTQYF.

V is TRBV19 and J is TRBJ1-6; D gene unclear. Trimming removed 0 bases at V and 1 base at J, with 7 bases between. The CDR3 extends over 16 amino acids. Germline V lookup: CDR1 LNHDA, CDR2 SQIVND (reference sequence). The CDR3 reads CASSIDRRSYNSPLHF. DNA of the CDR3: TGTGCCAGTAGTATAGACCGAAGGTCCTATAATTCACCCCTCCACTTT.

The chain couples TRBV9 to TRBJ1-5; maybe TRBD1 (5 bases). Trimming took off 3 bases at V and 6 bases at J, with 19 bases between the two ends. CDR1 and CDR2 (germline): SGDLS, YYNGEE. This CDR3 has 16 residues. The CDR3 loop reads CASSAGGPTEAQPQHF. CDR3 bases: TGTGCCAGCAGCGCCGGGGGACCCACTGAGGCTCAGCCCCAGCATTTT.

This sequence joins TRBV15 and TRBJ1-5; no clear D. The CDR3 is 12 amino acids. Looked up from germline, CDR1 is LNHNV and CDR2 is YYDKDF (reference sequence). The V end lost 8 bases, the J end lost 2 bases, and 7 bases lay between the germline ends. The CDR3 DNA sequence: TGTGCCACCGCCGCTGGCAATCAGCCCCAGCATTTT. It encodes CATAAGNQPQHF.

The chain uses TRBV3-1 (or the pseudogene TRBV3-2) and TRBJ2-7; the match to TRBD2 covers 12 bases. Germline V gene lookup returns CDR1 LGHDT and CDR2 YNNKEL (reference sequence). This CDR3 spans 19 amino acids. The J segment lost 3 bases and the V segment lost 1 base, leaving 13 bases of the junction unmatched. In nucleotides, the CDR3 is TGTGCCAGCAGCCAAGCCCCTCGGTCGACTAGCGGGAGAGGCTACGAGCAGTACTTC. Amino acids: CASSQAPRSTSGRGYEQYF.

The rearrangement links TRBV19 to TRBJ1-4; D remains unclear. Germline assignment: CDR1 LNHDA and CDR2 SQIVND (reference sequence). The CDR3 consists of 13 residues. The V end was cut by 5 bases, the J end by 7 bases, with 11 bases between. CDR3 sequence: CASSLGRGEKLFF. Here the CDR3 DNA reads TGTGCCAGTAGTCTGGGCAGAGGTGAAAAACTGTTTTTT.

The rearrangement joins TRBV2 to TRBJ1-2; TRBD1 aligns across 9 bases. The CDR3 loop spans 12 amino acids. Germline assignment: CDR1 SNHLY and CDR2 FYNNEI. Trimming took 8 bases from V and 4 from J; bases not matched to a gene: 2. This CDR3 reads CASGQGRYGYTF. The CDR3 coding sequence is TGTGCCAGCGGACAGGGGCGCTATGGCTACACCTTC.

The chain joins TRBV6-5 to TRBJ2-1; 12 positions agree with TRBD2. The CDR3 contains 15 residues. Germline lookup yields CDR1 MNHEY and CDR2 SVGAGI. Trimming at V came to 5 bases and at J to 6 bases, leaving 5 bases not matched to a gene. The chain's CDR3 is CASSHTSGGRNEQFF. CDR3 sequence (DNA): TGTGCCAGCAGTCACACTAGCGGGGGGCGCAATGAGCAGTTCTTC.

The chain couples TRBV10-3 to TRBJ2-1; D gene unclear. The CDR3 contains 11 residues. Germline V lookup: CDR1 ENHRY, CDR2 SYGVKD. Trimming removed 3 bases at V and 10 bases at J, with 7 bases between. Here the CDR3 reads CAISEPSEQFF. CDR3 coding DNA: TGTGCCATCAGTGAACCCTCCGAGCAGTTCTTC.

This rearrangement joins TRBV10-3 to TRBJ2-7; D ambiguous. Looked up from germline, CDR1 is ENHRY and CDR2 is SYGVKD. The V end lost 0 bases, the J end lost 7 bases, and 10 bases lay between the germline ends. This CDR3 has 13 residues. Here the CDR3 DNA reads TGTGCCATCAGTGAGTCGGGCGAGGAAGAGCAGTACTTC. This translates into CAISESGEEEQYF.

The chain couples TRBV2 to TRBJ1-6; maybe TRBD1 (5 bases). V lost 8 bases and J lost 7, with 12 bases in between. This CDR3 region has 13 residues. Looked up from germline, CDR1 is SNHLY and CDR2 is FYNNEI. In nucleotides, the CDR3 is TGTGCCAGCTTTAAGCAGGGAAATTCACCCCTCCACTTT. Its protein product is CASFKQGNSPLHF.

This rearrangement joins TRBV3-1 (or the pseudogene TRBV3-2) to TRBJ1-6, with 7 bases aligning to TRBD1. V was clipped by 5 bases and J by 7 bases; unmatched bases: 5. Germline CDR1 LGHDT, CDR2 YNNKEL (reference sequence). CDR3 length equals 14 residues. CDR3 residues: CASSAGTENSPLHF. CDR3 coding DNA: TGTGCCAGCAGCGCCGGGACAGAAAATTCACCCCTCCACTTT.

This clone has only a few counts. The genes are TRBV27 and TRBJ1-5; 7 positions agree with TRBD1. Germline CDR1 reads MNHEY; CDR2 reads SMNVEV (reference sequence). The junction had 5 bases not matched to a gene; V was cut back by 3 bases and J by 9 bases. The CDR3 contains 13 residues. This CDR3 reads CASSLTGRRPQHF. As DNA, the CDR3 is TGTGCCAGCAGTTTGACAGGGCGCCGGCCCCAGCATTTT.

The chain uses TRBV6-1 and TRBJ2-5, with D maybe TRBD1 (6 bases). V lost 3 bases to trimming and J lost 2 bases, with 19 bases between them. The CDR3 totals 17 residues. Germline V gene lookup returns CDR1 MNHNS and CDR2 SASEGT. CDR3 bases: TGTGCCAGCAGTGATACTCTACAGGGAGTCCTTCAAGAGACCCAGTACTTC. This encodes CASSDTLQGVLQETQYF.

This clone occurred once. The V gene is TRBV18, the J gene TRBJ2-1, with D possibly matching TRBD1 (6 bases). This CDR3 has 14 amino acids. The germline V gene encodes CDR1 KGHSH and CDR2 LQKENI. V shed 8 bases and J shed 10 bases, with 21 bases lying between them. CDR3 in DNA: TGTGCCAGCCAACCCCCGCCGGGAACAGGGGAGCAGTTCTTC. Protein product: CASQPPPGTGEQFF.

The chain has TRBV6-2 or TRBV6-3 and TRBJ2-3; D is unresolved. This CDR3 is built from 14 residues. CDR1 and CDR2 from the germline V gene are MNHEY and SVGEGT. Trimming shortened V by 4 bases and J by 4 bases, and 12 bases separated the two germline ends. DNA of the CDR3: TGTGCCAGCAGTTTAAGATCCCCCCCAGATACGCAGTATTTT. This translates into CASSLRSPPDTQYF.